Listed here are 18 T cell receptor beta chains from one sample, sequenced in a study of cytomegalovirus exposure and HLA in healthy donors. In the PCR, 60 Vbeta and 13 Jbeta primers were used. Clones were sequenced by immunoSEQ multiplex PCR, and TCRdb holds only the in-frame ones, with some missing. The data contain some 200,000 clones, roughly 74% of them singletons. The specimen was PBMCs. These receptors were obtained from a female donor in good health and CMV-seronegative.

The chain uses TRBV6-6 and TRBJ2-7, with a tentative D call TRBD1 (6 bases). V was trimmed by 7 bases and J by 5 bases, leaving 15 bases between them. Germline V gene lookup returns CDR1 MNHNY and CDR2 SVGAGI (reference sequence). This CDR3 region has 13 residues. The CDR3 here is CASKVQGTDEQYF. DNA of the CDR3: TGTGCCAGCAAGGTACAGGGAACAGACGAGCAGTACTTC.

This chain connects TRBV6-1 to TRBJ1-5, with TRBD1 matching 8 bases. V shed 4 bases, J shed 2 bases, and the junction held 10 bases outside the gene matches. CDR1 is MNHNS, CDR2 SASEGT, per germline. CDR3 length: 17 residues. CDR3 region: CASSVHRGNGGNQPQHF. CDR3 coding DNA: TGTGCCAGCAGTGTACACAGGGGGAATGGGGGCAATCAGCCCCAGCATTTT.

The chain joins TRBV6-1 to TRBJ2-3; D not certain. V lost 3 bases and J 4 bases, leaving 11 bases between the germline ends. From germline, CDR1 is MNHNS and CDR2 SASEGT. The CDR3 runs 14 residues. The CDR3 DNA reads TGTGCCAGCAGTGAGTTGTTTCGGGCAGATACGCAGTATTTT. Its protein product is CASSELFRADTQYF.

The rearrangement links TRBV6-5 to TRBJ2-2; the D gene is possibly TRBD1 (6 bases). Germline loops: CDR1 MNHEY, CDR2 SVGAGI. Trimming took off 6 bases at V and 6 bases at J, with 17 bases between the two ends. The CDR3 runs 15 residues. CDR3 nucleotide sequence: TGTGCCAGCAGAAAGGCAGGGGAGTTTGCCGGGGAGCTGTTTTTT. Protein product: CASRKAGEFAGELFF.

A single count supports this clone. The chain links TRBV9 to TRBJ2-2, with a weak D call TRBD1 (6 bases). V was trimmed by 4 bases and J by 7 bases, leaving 14 bases between them. The CDR3 sequence is 14 residues long. The germline CDR1 and CDR2 sequences are SGDLS and YYNGEE. CDR3 region: CASSRTVKGGELFF. The CDR3 DNA reads as TGTGCCAGCAGCCGGACAGTAAAGGGCGGGGAGCTGTTTTTT.

This clone was counted only a few times. This rearrangement joins TRBV19 to TRBJ2-1, with D possibly matching TRBD2 (6 bases). CDR3 length: 15 amino acids. Trimming removed 4 bases at V and 6 bases at J, with 16 bases between. From germline, CDR1 is LNHDA and CDR2 SQIVND (reference sequence). The CDR3 loop is CASSTGTVSRNEQFF. The CDR3 DNA reads TGTGCCAGTAGTACCGGGACTGTGAGCCGCAATGAGCAGTTCTTC.

The V and J genes are TRBV5-1 and TRBJ2-7; 8 nucleotides line up with TRBD2. CDR1 and CDR2 from the germline V gene are SGHRS and YFSETQ. This CDR3 has 15 residues. V was pared by 5 bases and J by 3 bases, with 10 bases of the junction left unmatched. CDR3 DNA: TGCGCCAGCAGACCCCAAACTAGCGGAAACTACGAGCAGTACTTC. Residues: CASRPQTSGNYEQYF.

This chain joins TRBV6-1 and TRBJ1-3; D unresolved. This CDR3 spans 15 amino acids. Trimming removed 7 bases at V and 2 bases at J, with 15 bases between. CDR1 MNHNS and CDR2 SASEGT come from the germline V gene. This chain's CDR3 is CASTTSWAAGNTIYF. As DNA, the CDR3 is TGTGCCAGCACCACGTCCTGGGCTGCTGGAAACACCATATATTTT.

The genes are TRBV11-3 and TRBJ1-6; 9 positions agree with TRBD1. Germline V gene data show CDR1 as SGHNT and CDR2 as YENEEA. V was pared by 5 bases and J by 8 bases, with 4 bases of the junction left unmatched. The CDR3 runs to 14 residues. CDR3 amino acids: CASSLGQGDSPLHF. CDR3 coding DNA: TGTGCCAGCAGCCTGGGACAGGGAGATTCACCCCTCCACTTT.

The chain has TRBV5-1 and TRBJ2-7, with D perhaps TRBD2 (5 bases). V dropped 5 bases and J dropped 2 bases, with 11 bases sitting between them. The CDR3 extends over 13 amino acids. Germline CDR1 SGHRS, CDR2 YFSETQ. The CDR3 DNA is TGCGCCAGCAGAACCGAGGGAGCCTACGAGCAGTACTTC. Its protein product is CASRTEGAYEQYF.

J is TRBJ2-1 and V is TRBV7-6; TRBD2 aligns across 7 bases. The V gene end was trimmed by 2 bases and the J gene end by 5 bases; junction bases not matched to a gene: 3. Germline CDR1 SGHVS, CDR2 FNYEAQ. The CDR3 covers 14 residues. DNA of the CDR3: TGTGCCAGCAGCTTATGGGAGGGCAACAATGAGCAGTTCTTC. This sequence encodes CASSLWEGNNEQFF.

The DNA for the CDR3 is TGCGCCAGCAGTGAGAAAGGACAGAGGCTTCCAACTAATGAAAAACTGTTTTTT. Encoded protein: CASSEKGQRLPTNEKLFF. This chain links TRBV10-1 with TRBJ1-4; a possible D gene is TRBD1 (6 bases). In germline, CDR1 is WNHNN, CDR2 SYGVQD (reference sequence). The CDR3 length is 18 residues. Trimming took off 2 bases at V and 0 bases at J, with 16 bases between the two ends.

The chain recombines TRBV19 with TRBJ2-7, with D perhaps TRBD1 (5 bases). V lost 5 bases, J lost 3 bases, and 8 bases lay in between. Germline CDR1 LNHDA, CDR2 SQIVND (reference sequence). The CDR3 has 12 amino acids. The CDR3: CASSARDYEQYF. As DNA, the CDR3 is TGTGCCAGTAGTGCCAGGGACTACGAGCAGTACTTC.

This clone was counted only a few times. The V call is TRBV6-1, the J call TRBJ1-4, with 7 bases matching TRBD1. Looked up from germline, CDR1 is MNHNS and CDR2 is SASEGT. V lost 6 bases and J lost 8; bases outside the gene matches: 6. CDR3 length: 13 amino acids. CDR3 DNA sequence: TGTGCCAGCAGCTCAGGGGGGTGGGAAAAACTGTTTTTT. Protein: CASSSGGWEKLFF.

The gene calls are TRBV4-2 and TRBJ2-1; TRBD2 matches at 12 bases. This CDR3 contains 15 residues. From germline, CDR1 is LGHNA and CDR2 YNFKEQ. The ends lost 3 bases at V and 4 bases at J; junction bases unmatched: 1. The CDR3 protein is CASSQTSGRYNEQFF. The CDR3 DNA is TGTGCCAGCAGCCAGACTAGCGGGAGATACAATGAGCAGTTCTTC.

The V call is TRBV5-8, the J call TRBJ1-2; no definite D call. The CDR3 runs 14 residues. V was trimmed by 4 bases and J by 0 bases, leaving 10 bases between them. The germline V gene has CDR1 SGHTS and CDR2 YDEGEE. This CDR3 is CASSTFTANYGYTF. The CDR3 bases are TGTGCCAGCAGCACCTTTACAGCTAACTATGGCTACACCTTC.

This clone was detected a few times. The V and J genes are TRBV5-1 and TRBJ1-3, with a tentative D call TRBD1 (6 bases). Germline CDR1 SGHRS, CDR2 YFSETQ. V was shortened by 4 bases and J by 0 bases, with 14 bases between the two germline ends. The CDR3 has 16 amino acids. The CDR3: CASSLEGGISGNTIYF. CDR3 nucleotide sequence: TGCGCCAGCAGCCTGGAGGGGGGGATCTCTGGAAACACCATATATTTT. Combining the CDR3 with reference TRBV5-1 and TRBJ1-3 gives the whole variable domain KAGVTQTPRYLIKTRGQQVTLSCSPISGHRSVSWYQQTPGQGLQFLFEYFSETQRNKGNFPGRFSGRQFSNSRSEMNVSTLELGDSALYLCASSLEGGISGNTIYFGEGSWLTVV.

The chain links TRBV6-6 to TRBJ2-7; D is possibly TRBD1 (6 bases). V lost 10 bases and J 4 bases, leaving 23 bases between the germline ends. In germline, CDR1 is MNHNY, CDR2 SVGAGI (reference sequence). The CDR3 spans 15 residues. CDR3 region: CATYFPGLQGYEQYF. As DNA, the CDR3 is TGTGCCACGTACTTTCCGGGTCTCCAGGGGTACGAGCAGTACTTC.